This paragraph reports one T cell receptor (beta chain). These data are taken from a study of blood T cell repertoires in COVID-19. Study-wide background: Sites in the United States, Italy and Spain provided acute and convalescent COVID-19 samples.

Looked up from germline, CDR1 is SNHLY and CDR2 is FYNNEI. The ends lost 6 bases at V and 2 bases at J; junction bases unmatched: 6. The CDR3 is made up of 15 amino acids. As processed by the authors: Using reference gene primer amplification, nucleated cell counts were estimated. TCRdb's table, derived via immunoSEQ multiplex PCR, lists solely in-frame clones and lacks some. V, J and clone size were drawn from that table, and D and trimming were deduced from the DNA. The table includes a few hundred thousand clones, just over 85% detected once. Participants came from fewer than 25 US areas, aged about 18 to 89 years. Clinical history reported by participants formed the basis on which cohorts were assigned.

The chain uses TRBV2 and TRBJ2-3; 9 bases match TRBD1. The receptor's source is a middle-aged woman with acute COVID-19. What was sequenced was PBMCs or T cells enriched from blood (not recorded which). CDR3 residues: CASSRDRENTDTQYF. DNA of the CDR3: TGTGCCAGCAGCCGGGACAGGGAGAACACAGATACGCAGTATTTT.